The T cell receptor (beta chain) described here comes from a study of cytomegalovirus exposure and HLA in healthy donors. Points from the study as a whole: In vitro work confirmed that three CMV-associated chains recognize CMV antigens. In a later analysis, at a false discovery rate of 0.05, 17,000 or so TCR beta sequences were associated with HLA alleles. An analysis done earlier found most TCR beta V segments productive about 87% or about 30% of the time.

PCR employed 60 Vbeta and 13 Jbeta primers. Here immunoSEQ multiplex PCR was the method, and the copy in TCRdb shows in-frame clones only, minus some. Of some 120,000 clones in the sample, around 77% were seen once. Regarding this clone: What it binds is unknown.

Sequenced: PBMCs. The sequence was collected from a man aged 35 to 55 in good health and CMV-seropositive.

In nucleotides, the CDR3 is TGTGCCAGCTCAGGACAGGGGGCTAAGGAGACCCAGTACTTC. Translation gives CASSGQGAKETQYF. The rearrangement uses TRBV18 and TRBJ2-5; 11 bases map to TRBD1. J was trimmed by 5 bases and V by 5 bases; bases with no gene match: 4. In germline, CDR1 is KGHSH, CDR2 LQKENI. This CDR3 comprises 14 residues.